This TCR beta chain was obtained from a study of OX40 agonist ivuxolimab in advanced cancers. Some background on the complete study: The costimulatory receptor OX40 (CD134) was targeted by ivuxolimab, a fully human IgG2 agonistic monoclonal antibody. Intravenous ivuxolimab was administered to patients every 2 weeks at six dose levels: 0.01, 0.1, 0.3, 1.5, 3 and 10 mg/kg. The monotherapy dose-escalation portion (N ≈ 52 patients) of the phase I ivuxolimab trial is reported in the paper. The point of sequencing TCRbeta in the periphery was to test whether ivuxolimab changed TCR sequence diversity and drove clonal T-cell expansion. The dose-escalation cohort was about 87% male with a mean age of approximately 60 years, ranging from about 20 to 85. Patients were allowed to have had prior anti-PD-1, anti-PD-L1 or anti-CTLA-4 therapy, and 30% to 40% of the dose-escalation patients had previously received checkpoint inhibitors. Of the roughly 50 dose-escalation patients, hepatocellular carcinoma was present in about 20, melanoma in some 15, renal cell carcinoma in 9 and head and neck cancer in 9. Partial responses occurred in three dose-escalation patients: two with cutaneous melanoma and one with hepatocellular carcinoma.

Patients with a history of autoimmune disease or receiving systemic immunosuppression were excluded from the trial. In every dose cohort, peripheral blood was drawn for TCR sequencing at baseline, cycle 4 day 1, and cycle 7 day 1. The samples were taken from a phase I, first-in-human, multicenter, open-label dose-escalation trial of ivuxolimab. Adults with locally advanced or metastatic melanoma, renal cell carcinoma, hepatocellular carcinoma or head and neck squamous cell carcinoma were enrolled in the trial. Before TCR sequencing, CD4+ T cells and CD8+ T cells from peripheral blood were sorted into separate populations. For sequencing of the TCRbeta CDR3 region, genomic DNA was extracted from the sorted cells. TCRbeta CDR3 regions were sequenced using the immunoSEQ Assay. Drawn from immuneACCESS, this table holds only the in-frame rearrangements with V and J called that TCRdb kept. Clones are partly lost; checked studies trace under half to an unresolved V gene and leave the rest unexplained. The sample profile shows 45,000 to 50,000 clones; roughly 88% of them were found once. The top ten clones comprise around 19% of the sample.

Study-level results and caveats: After ivuxolimab, more expanded clones were found on average in CD8+ T cells than in CD4+ T cells. The antigen specificity of the clonally expanded peripheral T cells was not determined. Low levels of normalized T-cell clonal expansion were also seen in some patients who did not respond. At doses from 0.1 to 3.0 mg/kg, clonal expansion was seen in both CD4+ and CD8+ blood T cells between baseline and week 6. In the 0.1-3.0 mg/kg groups, partial responders had among the lowest normalized peripheral clonal expansion, particularly in CD8+ T cells.

As regards this clone: It lacks a known antigen. There are no base qualities to consult, and no much larger clone falls within one base.

The sequence derives from an adult with an advanced solid tumor such as melanoma, head and neck, liver or kidney cancer. The source was CD4+ or CD8+ T cells sorted from blood, collected in a trial of the OX40 agonist ivuxolimab.

Here is the DNA: TGTGCCAGCAGTTACCCGGACAACCCCTACGAGCAGTACTTC. Translated, this gives CASSYPDNPYEQYF. The sequence is built from TRBV6-5 and TRBJ2-7; TRBD1 is a possible D gene, resting on 5 matching bases. Between the V and J ends, shortened by 2 bases and 2 bases respectively, the junction contains 10 bases. The cysteine opens and the phenylalanine closes a CDR3 of 14 amino acids. This entry keeps only the CDR3 DNA: 42 bases, framed from base 1. The germline V gene supplies CDR1 MNHEY and CDR2 SVGAGI.